The entry below gives a single T cell receptor beta chain sequence along with its context. Its cognate antigen is unknown. The source of the sample is a study of shared clonotypes between healthy human individuals. The donors were all Caucasian adults (living in Nashville, Tennessee). Study conclusions and caveats: A reduction in generation probabilities was seen for non-shared clonotypes relative to those shared by all four donors.

The authors loaded roughly 200 ng DNA, about 30,000 T cell genomes, into sorted-subset replicate PCRs. Sequenced by immunoSEQ multiplex PCR; TCRdb stores in-frame clones only, minus some. Counted here are 800,000 to 1,200,000 clones, around 78% occurring once; the ten biggest clones make up under 0.6%. Germline values: CDR1 SGHTA, CDR2 FQGNSA. V dropped 5 bases and J dropped 5 bases, with 14 bases sitting between them. CDR3 length equals 14 residues. This sequence joins TRBV7-2 and TRBJ2-3; no reliable D call. This sequence originates from a man aged 18 to 35 in good health. Some clones in this sample may be carry-over from other donors' samples. Specimen: memory CD4+ T cells from PBMCs. Indicated subset: CD45RA-negative fraction. For the CDR3, the DNA is TGTGCCAGCAGCGAATTTAGAGATGTAGATACGCAGTATTTT. The encoded protein is CASSEFRDVDTQYF.